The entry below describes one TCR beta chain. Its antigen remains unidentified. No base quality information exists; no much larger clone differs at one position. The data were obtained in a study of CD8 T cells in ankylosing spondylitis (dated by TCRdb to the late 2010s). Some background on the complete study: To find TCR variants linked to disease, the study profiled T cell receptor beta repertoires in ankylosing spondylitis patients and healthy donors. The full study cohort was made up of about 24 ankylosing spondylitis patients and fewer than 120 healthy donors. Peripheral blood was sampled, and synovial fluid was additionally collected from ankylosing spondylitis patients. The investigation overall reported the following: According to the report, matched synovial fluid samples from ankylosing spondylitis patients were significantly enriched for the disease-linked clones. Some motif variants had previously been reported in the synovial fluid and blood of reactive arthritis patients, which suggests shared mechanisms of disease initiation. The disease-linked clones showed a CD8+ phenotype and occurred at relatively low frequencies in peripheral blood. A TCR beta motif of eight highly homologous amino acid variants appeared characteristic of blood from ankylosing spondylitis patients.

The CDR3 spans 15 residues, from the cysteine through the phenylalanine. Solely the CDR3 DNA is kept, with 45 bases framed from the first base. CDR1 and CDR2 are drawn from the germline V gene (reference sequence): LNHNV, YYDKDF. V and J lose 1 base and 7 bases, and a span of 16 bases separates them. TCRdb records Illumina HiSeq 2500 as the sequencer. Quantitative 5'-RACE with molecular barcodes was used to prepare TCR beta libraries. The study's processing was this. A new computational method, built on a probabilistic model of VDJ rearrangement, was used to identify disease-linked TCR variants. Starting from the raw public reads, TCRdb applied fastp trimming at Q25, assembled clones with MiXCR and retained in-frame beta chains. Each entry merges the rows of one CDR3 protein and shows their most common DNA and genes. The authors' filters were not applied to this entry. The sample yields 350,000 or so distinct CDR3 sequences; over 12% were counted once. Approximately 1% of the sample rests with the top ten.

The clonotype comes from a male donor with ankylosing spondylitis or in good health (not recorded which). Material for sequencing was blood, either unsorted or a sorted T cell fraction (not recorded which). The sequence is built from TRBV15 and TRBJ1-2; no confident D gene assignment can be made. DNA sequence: TGTGCCACCAGCAGAGCGGAGGTGGGATTTGGTGGCTACACCTTC. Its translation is CATSRAEVGFGGYTF. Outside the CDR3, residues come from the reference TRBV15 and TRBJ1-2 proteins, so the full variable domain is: DAMVIQNPRYQVTQFGKPVTLSCSQTLNHNVMYWYQQKSSQAPKLLFHYYDKDFNNEADTPDNFQSRRPNTSFCFLDIRSPGLGDTAMYLCATSRAEVGFGGYTFGSGTRLTVV.